The 13 T cell receptor beta chains reported below all come from one sample, sequenced in a study of shared clonotypes between healthy human individuals. The naive CD8 fraction comprised CD45RO-negative cells positively selected for CCR7 and excluded terminally differentiated effector memory CD45RA+ cells. The table came from immunoSEQ multiplex PCR; TCRdb's copy has only in-frame clones and leaves some out. Found here are roughly 590,000 clones, 95% to 96% of them singletons; the top ten hold 0.1% to 0.11%. The specimen was naive CD8+ T cells sorted from blood. These receptors all stem from a woman aged 30 to 39 in good health.

This clone has a handful of counts. The rearrangement uses TRBV6-1 and TRBJ1-1, with D unresolved. V lost 4 bases and J 2 bases, leaving 11 bases between the germline ends. The CDR3 totals 14 residues. The germline V gene encodes CDR1 MNHNS and CDR2 SASEGT. CDR3 amino acids: CASSAQQLNTEAFF. CDR3 in DNA: TGTGCCAGCAGTGCCCAACAGCTAAACACTGAAGCTTTCTTT.

This rearrangement joins TRBV28 to TRBJ1-2, with D perhaps TRBD1 (5 bases). The germline V gene encodes CDR1 MDHEN and CDR2 SYDVKM. This CDR3 is built from 14 residues. Trimming shortened V by 4 bases and J by 9 bases, and 18 bases separated the two germline ends. In DNA form, the CDR3 reads TGTGCCAGCAGTTGGTATGGGGCAGGGAATAGCTACACCTTC. The encoded protein is CASSWYGAGNSYTF.

V is TRBV28 and J is TRBJ1-3; D is undetermined. Germline loops: CDR1 MDHEN, CDR2 SYDVKM. CDR3 length equals 14 residues. Trimming pared 5 bases from V and 0 bases from J, leaving 8 bases between. The DNA for the CDR3 is TGTGCCAGCAGTGCCCGGGACTCTGGAAACACCATATATTTT. Protein sequence: CASSARDSGNTIYF.

The rearrangement links TRBV5-1 to TRBJ2-1; the D is unclear. V lost 4 bases and J lost 0, with 11 bases in between. CDR3 size: 15 residues. Per the germline V gene, CDR1 is SGHRS and CDR2 is YFSETQ. In nucleotides, the CDR3 is TGCGCCAGCAGCATCCACTCGAGCTCCTACAATGAGCAGTTCTTC. Translation: CASSIHSSSYNEQFF.

For this clone: This specimen includes other DNA sequences encoding the same CDR3. This rearrangement joins TRBV28 to TRBJ2-7; 7 bases fit TRBD1. Germline assignment: CDR1 MDHEN and CDR2 SYDVKM. The length of the CDR3 is 12 residues. After removal of 6 bases from V and 7 bases from J, the junction contained 6 bases not matched to a gene. The CDR3: CASSTTGNEQYF. Written as DNA, the CDR3 is TGTGCCAGCAGCACGACAGGGAATGAGCAGTACTTC.

This clone appeared a single time. Other DNA sequences in this specimen translate into the identical CDR3. This chain joins TRBV6-5 and TRBJ2-7; 8 positions agree with TRBD1. This CDR3 comprises 14 residues. Trimming at V came to 0 bases and at J to 3 bases, leaving 1 base not matched to a gene. The germline V gene encodes CDR1 MNHEY and CDR2 SVGAGI. The CDR3 sequence: CASSYSDRGYEQYF. The CDR3 DNA sequence: TGTGCCAGCAGTTACTCAGACAGGGGCTACGAGCAGTACTTC.

The chain joins TRBV2 to TRBJ2-3; tentatively, D is TRBD1 or TRBD2 (5 bases each). V was cut by 6 bases and J by 0 bases, with 13 bases left in between. The CDR3 has 15 residues. Germline assignment: CDR1 SNHLY and CDR2 FYNNEI. CDR3 DNA sequence: TGTGCCAGCAGGGACCACTGGGACAGCACAGATACGCAGTATTTT. It is translated as CASRDHWDSTDTQYF.

The V and J genes are TRBV9 and TRBJ2-7; D perhaps matches TRBD2 (5 bases). This CDR3 region has 14 residues. Germline V gene sequence: CDR1 SGDLS, CDR2 YYNGEE. The V end lost 3 bases, the J end lost 2 bases, and 12 bases lay between the germline ends. DNA for the CDR3: TGTGCCAGCAGCGCCGGGGTGGGAGCCTACGAGCAGTACTTC. Protein sequence: CASSAGVGAYEQYF.

The rearrangement joins TRBV5-1 to TRBJ2-1; 10 bases match TRBD2. CDR3 size: 15 residues. The ends lost 3 bases at V and 5 bases at J; junction bases unmatched: 5. Germline V gives CDR1 SGHRS, CDR2 YFSETQ. Written as DNA, the CDR3 is TGCGCCAGCAGCTACGGACTAGCGGCAAACAATGAGCAGTTCTTC. Its translation is CASSYGLAANNEQFF.

CDR3 bases: TGTGCCAGCAGCCCCGGGACTAGCGGGCAGTTCTTC. It yields the protein CASSPGTSGQFF. The chain combines TRBV13 with TRBJ2-1, with 11 bases identical to TRBD2. Germline values: CDR1 PRHDT, CDR2 FYEKMQ (reference sequence). With 5 bases clipped from V and 12 bases from J, the junction kept 3 bases outside the gene matches. There are 12 residues in the CDR3.

The chain employs TRBV27 and TRBJ2-2; TRBD1 aligns across 9 bases. The ends lost 3 bases at V and 4 bases at J; junction bases unmatched: 6. The CDR3 sequence is 16 residues long. Per germline, CDR1 MNHEY and CDR2 SMNVEV (reference sequence). The CDR3 loop reads CASSLLLTGGTGELFF. The CDR3 nucleotides read TGTGCCAGCAGTTTGCTCCTGACAGGGGGCACCGGGGAGCTGTTTTTT.

In DNA, the CDR3 is TGTGCCAGCAGCCAGGACAGTCATCCGTCAGAGACCCAGTACTTC. The encoded protein is CASSQDSHPSETQYF. J is TRBJ2-5 and V is TRBV14; perhaps TRBD1 as D (6 bases). The germline V gene encodes CDR1 SGHDN and CDR2 FVKESK. V was trimmed by 3 bases and J by 4 bases, leaving 15 bases between them. The CDR3 extends over 15 amino acids.

The chain uses TRBV7-3 and TRBJ2-1; TRBD2 matches at 7 bases. Trimming cost V 2 bases and J 1 base; bases outside gene matches: 11. Germline V CDR1 and CDR2: SGHTA, FQGTGA. The CDR3 has 18 residues. The CDR3 DNA is TGTGCCAGCAGCTTATTCAGTGGCGGGAGAGGTTCCTACAATGAGCAGTTCTTC. Its translation: CASSLFSGGRGSYNEQFF.